These 23 T cell receptor beta chains were sequenced from one sample in a study of T cell responses to AZD1222 COVID-19 vaccine. TCRdb's copy holds only in-frame clones and misses some; the assay was immunoSEQ multiplex PCR. The table records about 140,000 clones, roughly 90% of them present only once. Sequencing used peripheral blood, obtained on day 0 of AZD1222 vaccination. Every receptor here comes from an adult in good health.

The chain joins TRBV6-5 to TRBJ1-4; TRBD1 might be the D (5 bases). CDR1 and CDR2 from the germline V gene are MNHEY and SVGAGI. The CDR3 is 14 residues long. The V end lost 3 bases, the J end lost 4 bases, and 9 bases lay between the germline ends. The CDR3 spells CASSYRGNNEKLFF. The DNA of the CDR3 is TGTGCCAGCAGTTATCGGGGGAATAATGAAAAACTGTTTTTT.

This sequence joins TRBV10-2 and TRBJ2-1, with 7 bases that match TRBD2. V lost 3 bases, J lost 0 bases, and 2 bases stayed unmatched. The CDR3 has 15 amino acids. Per germline, CDR1 WSHSY and CDR2 SAAADI. DNA for the CDR3: TGCGCCAGCAGTGATGGGGACTACTCCTACAATGAGCAGTTCTTC. Translating gives CASSDGDYSYNEQFF.

The chain recombines TRBV2 with TRBJ1-5; tentative D call: TRBD1 (5 bases). The V end was cut by 6 bases, the J end by 0 bases, with 9 bases between. This CDR3 is 14 amino acids long. Germline V CDR1 and CDR2: SNHLY, FYNNEI. The CDR3: CASSDSNSNQPQHF. In nucleotides, the CDR3 is TGTGCCAGCAGCGACAGTAATAGCAATCAGCCCCAGCATTTT. Complete variable domain (other parts from reference TRBV2 and TRBJ1-5): EPEVTQTPSHQVTQMGQEVILRCVPISNHLYFYWYRQILGQKVEFLVSFYNNEISEKSEIFDDQFSVERPDGSNFTLKIRSTKLEDSAMYFCASSDSNSNQPQHFGDGTRLSIL.

V and J are TRBV30 and TRBJ2-7; 8 bases map to TRBD2. With 4 bases clipped from V and 3 bases from J, the junction kept 17 bases outside the gene matches. The CDR3 sequence is 17 residues long. Germline V lookup: CDR1 GTSNPN, CDR2 SVGIG (reference sequence). In nucleotides, the CDR3 is TGTGCCTGGACCCACCACGGCGGGGAGCGGGAGAACTACGAGCAGTACTTC. Its translation: CAWTHHGGERENYEQYF.

The chain combines TRBV4-1 with TRBJ1-1, with D maybe TRBD1 (6 bases). Looked up from germline, CDR1 is MGHRA and CDR2 is YSYEKL. The V and J ends lost 1 base and 1 base respectively, with 10 bases between them. The CDR3 is 15 amino acids. The CDR3 is CASSQGGAGNTEAFF. CDR3 nucleotide sequence: TGCGCCAGCAGCCAAGGGGGGGCTGGGAACACTGAAGCTTTCTTT.

V and J are TRBV12-3 or TRBV12-4 and TRBJ1-2, with no clear D. The CDR3 has 13 amino acids. Trimming took 1 base from V and 7 from J, leaving 10 bases between them. Here the CDR3 DNA reads TGTGCCAGCAGTTTAGGGCAGTTTCGTGGCTACACCTTC. Translation gives CASSLGQFRGYTF.

This clone was recorded once. The V call is TRBV5-1, the J call TRBJ2-1; D perhaps matches TRBD1 (7 bases). Trimming took 7 bases from V and 9 from J, leaving 17 bases between them. The CDR3 totals 13 residues. Germline V CDR1 and CDR2: SGHRS, YFSETQ. The CDR3 region has the DNA TGCGCCAGCTCCTTCGGCCAGGGGGGTGAGCAGTTCTTC. Its protein product is CASSFGQGGEQFF.

The chain links TRBV7-9 to TRBJ1-1; 8 nucleotides line up with TRBD1. The germline V gene has CDR1 SEHNR and CDR2 FQNEAQ (reference sequence). This CDR3 comprises 18 residues. J was trimmed by 0 bases and V by 2 bases; bases with no gene match: 11. DNA for the CDR3: TGTGCCAGCAGCTTAATCCACGACCGGGACAGGATGAACACTGAAGCTTTCTTT. Residues: CASSLIHDRDRMNTEAFF.

This clone was recorded once. The chain recombines TRBV25-1 with TRBJ1-4, with 8 bases matching TRBD1. CDR3 length: 15 amino acids. Losses at the gene ends were 1 base for V and 4 bases for J; bases not matched to a gene: 2. Germline CDR1 and CDR2: MGHDK and SYGVNS. The CDR3 loop is CASSELDRVNEKLFF. In nucleotides, the CDR3 is TGTGCCAGCAGTGAATTGGACAGGGTTAATGAAAAACTGTTTTTT.

This clone showed up just once. The chain uses TRBV4-1 and TRBJ1-2, with a tentative D call TRBD1 (6 bases). Germline-derived CDR1 and CDR2 are MGHRA and YSYEKL. The CDR3 extends over 14 amino acids. V was clipped by 1 base and J by 3 bases, with 9 bases between them. The CDR3, as DNA: TGCGCCAGCAGCCAAGTCGGGGGGCACTATGGCTACACCTTC. This encodes CASSQVGGHYGYTF.

The chain employs TRBV2 and TRBJ1-2, with unresolved D. The CDR3 has 14 amino acids. The germline V gene encodes CDR1 SNHLY and CDR2 FYNNEI. V lost 5 bases, J lost 0 bases, and 10 bases lay in between. Written as DNA, the CDR3 is TGTGCCAGCAGTAGGGTGGACCCTAACTATGGCTACACCTTC. Translated, it gives CASSRVDPNYGYTF.

The chain uses TRBV30 and TRBJ2-7; 7 positions match TRBD2. Per germline, CDR1 GTSNPN and CDR2 SVGIG (reference sequence). V lost 5 bases and J lost 4; bases outside the gene matches: 17. This CDR3 is built from 16 residues. The CDR3 DNA follows: TGTGCCTGGCGACCCCTGTCCCTAGCCGGGGGGTACGAGCAGTACTTC. Amino acid sequence: CAWRPLSLAGGYEQYF. Variable domain in full (rest from reference TRBV30 and TRBJ2-7): SQTIHQWPATLVQPVGSPLSLECTVEGTSNPNLYWYRQAAGRGLQLLFYSVGIGQISSEVPQNLSASRPQDRQFILSSKKLLLSDSGFYLCAWRPLSLAGGYEQYFGPGTRLTVT.

This clone was seen just once. The V call is TRBV23-1, the J call TRBJ1-2, with D maybe TRBD1 (5 bases). TRBV23-1 carries the ORF label, with uncertain function. This CDR3 region has 20 residues. The V gene lost 6 bases and the J gene lost 0 bases, with 29 bases spanning the gap. CDR3 nucleotide sequence: TGCGCCAGCAGGGGGAGAATCAATCAACCATGGGGGGGAGCTAACTATGGCTACACCTTC. Translation gives CASRGRINQPWGGANYGYTF.

The gene calls are TRBV5-6 and TRBJ2-7, with TRBD1 identical over 8 bases. This CDR3 contains 13 residues. CDR1 is SGHDT and CDR2 is YYEEEE in the germline V gene. Trimming cost V 5 bases and J 5 bases; bases outside gene matches: 6. The CDR3 nucleotides are TGTGCCAGCAGGGGGACAGGTGGCCACGAGCAGTACTTC. This codes for CASRGTGGHEQYF.

The J gene is TRBJ2-3, the V gene TRBV6-5, with 11 bases lining up with TRBD1. The CDR3 has 13 amino acids. In germline, CDR1 is MNHEY, CDR2 SVGAGI. V lost 10 bases to trimming and J lost 7 bases; unmatched junction nucleotides: 7. CDR3 protein: CATGQGDVNTQYF. Here the CDR3 DNA reads TGTGCCACGGGACAGGGGGATGTAAATACGCAGTATTTT.

CDR3 amino acids: CASSLPHGGVYEQYF. In DNA, the CDR3 is TGTGCCAGCAGCTTGCCCCACGGCGGGGTGTACGAGCAGTACTTC. The rearrangement uses TRBV5-5 and TRBJ2-7; TRBD2 is a possible D gene (6 bases). CDR1 is SGHKS and CDR2 is YYEKEE in the germline V gene (reference sequence). The CDR3 covers 15 residues. Trimming pared 1 base from V and 4 bases from J, leaving 15 bases between. The full variable domain, completed using reference TRBV5-5 and TRBJ2-7, is DAGVTQSPTHLIKTRGQQVTLRCSPISGHKSVSWYQQVLGQGPQFIFQYYEKEERGRGNFPDRFSARQFPNYSSELNVNALLLGDSALYLCASSLPHGGVYEQYFGPGTRLTVT.

The chain is built from TRBV24-1 and TRBJ2-3; the D gene is possibly TRBD1 (6 bases). CDR1 KGHDR and CDR2 SFDVKD come from the germline V gene. V shed 0 bases and J shed 5 bases, with 8 bases lying between them. This CDR3 region has 14 residues. CDR3 region: CATSDLSGEDTQYF. CDR3 DNA: TGTGCCACCAGTGATTTGTCAGGGGAAGATACGCAGTATTTT.

The chain recombines TRBV6-5 with TRBJ1-1; 9 bases are a match to TRBD1. J gave up 11 bases and V 7 bases, and 17 bases lay outside the gene matches. The germline CDR1 and CDR2 sequences are MNHEY and SVGAGI. This CDR3 is 15 amino acids long. The CDR3 loop is CASTPPGQGGGRAFF. The CDR3 DNA reads TGTGCCAGCACCCCACCGGGACAGGGCGGCGGTAGGGCTTTCTTT.

The chain links TRBV30 to TRBJ1-2; possibly TRBD1 for D (6 bases). CDR1 and CDR2 (germline): GTSNPN, SVGIG (reference sequence). This CDR3 has 11 amino acids. Trimming pared 5 bases from V and 4 bases from J, leaving 8 bases between. CDR3 residues: CAWGQLYGYTF. The CDR3 DNA reads TGTGCCTGGGGACAGCTCTATGGCTACACCTTC.

This clone has more than one count but fewer than ten. V and J are TRBV7-9 and TRBJ2-3, with TRBD1 as a possible D gene (6 bases). CDR1 and CDR2 from the germline V gene are SEHNR and FQNEAQ (reference sequence). The CDR3 is 14 amino acids. Trimming stripped 5 bases from V and 0 bases from J, with 9 bases between. The CDR3: CASSADSSTDTQYF. In DNA form, the CDR3 reads TGTGCCAGCAGCGCGGACAGCAGCACAGATACGCAGTATTTT.

The CDR3: CASSSSGTGGADTF. For the CDR3, the DNA is TGTGCCAGCAGTTCCTCCGGGACAGGGGGCGCGGACACCTTC. The chain is built from TRBV28 and TRBJ1-2; 12 bases fit TRBD1. Germline V gene data show CDR1 as MDHEN and CDR2 as SYDVKM. CDR3 length equals 14 residues. V shed 4 bases and J 12 bases; nucleotides not matched to a gene: 9.

The chain combines TRBV5-1 with TRBJ2-7; TRBD2 matches 8 bases. V was pared by 4 bases and J by 0 bases, with 3 bases of the junction left unmatched. There are 14 residues in the CDR3. The germline V gene encodes CDR1 SGHRS and CDR2 YFSETQ. The CDR3 loop is CASSLSGTSYEQYF. The CDR3 bases are TGCGCCAGCAGCCTTAGCGGGACCTCCTACGAGCAGTACTTC.

This clone was counted only a few times. V and J are TRBV7-2 and TRBJ2-7; D is ambiguous. Trimming pared 6 bases from V and 3 bases from J, leaving 12 bases between. The germline V gene has CDR1 SGHTA and CDR2 FQGNSA. This CDR3 has 13 amino acids. The CDR3 DNA reads TGTGCCAGCAGTTCAACCCTCAACTACGAGCAGTACTTC. Residues: CASSSTLNYEQYF.